Below are 10 T cell receptor beta chains sequenced from a single sample in a study of CD8 T cells in ankylosing spondylitis. TCRdb re-analysed the 5' RACE reads in MiXCR, keeping a single row per CDR3 protein. The table shows under 250,000 distinct CDR3 sequences, with around 25% occurring only once. The specimen was blood, either unsorted or a sorted T cell fraction (not recorded which). The receptors were sampled from a male donor with ankylosing spondylitis or in good health (not recorded which).

V and J are TRBV7-3 and TRBJ2-1; 8 bases map to TRBD2. Germline CDR1 and CDR2: SGHTA and FQGTGA. This CDR3 has 16 amino acids. V lost 2 bases and J lost 4; bases outside the gene matches: 7. DNA of the CDR3: TGTGCCAGCAGCTTATCCGGGAGGGTCTTGTACAATGAGCAGTTCTTC. This encodes CASSLSGRVLYNEQFF.

This clonotype has ten or more counts. The CDR3 is CASSQDGSVNEQFF. The CDR3 DNA reads TGTGCCAGCAGCCAAGATGGCTCCGTCAATGAGCAGTTCTTC. The chain carries TRBV4-2 and TRBJ2-1; D is uncertain. Germline lookup yields CDR1 LGHNA and CDR2 YNFKEQ. The CDR3 covers 14 residues. V was trimmed by 0 bases and J by 6 bases, leaving 9 bases between them.

V is TRBV20-1 and J is TRBJ1-1; D gene unclear. The CDR3 has 14 amino acids. V was trimmed by 6 bases and J by 3 bases, leaving 17 bases between them. Germline CDR1 and CDR2: DFQATT and SNEGSKA (reference sequence). CDR3 DNA sequence: TGCAGTGCCGCGGGCCCCGGAAGGGACACTGAAGCTTTCTTT. It encodes CSAAGPGRDTEAFF.

V gene TRBV12-3 or TRBV12-4 combines with J gene TRBJ2-2; perhaps TRBD2 as D (6 bases). Deletions cut 6 bases from V and 8 bases from J, with 13 bases between. This CDR3 spans 13 amino acids. CDR3 nucleotides: TGTGCCAGCAGACTAGCCCCGAGGGGGGAGCTGTTTTTT. This gives the protein CASRLAPRGELFF.

V is TRBV5-1 and J is TRBJ1-2; 8 nucleotides align to TRBD1. V lost 4 bases, J lost 10 bases, and 15 bases stayed unmatched. The CDR3 consists of 15 residues. Germline assignment: CDR1 SGHRS and CDR2 YFSETQ. This chain's CDR3 is CASSPQGQGLGLYTF. CDR3 coding DNA: TGCGCCAGCAGCCCGCAAGGACAGGGACTGGGCCTCTACACCTTC.

This clonotype was counted many times. CDR3 coding DNA: TGTGCCAGCAGCAGACTAGCGGAAACCGGGGAGCTGTTTTTT. Protein: CASSRLAETGELFF. This sequence joins TRBV6-1 and TRBJ2-2, with 9 nucleotides matching TRBD2. The germline gives CDR1 MNHNS, CDR2 SASEGT. The CDR3 covers 14 residues. V shed 6 bases and J 5 bases; nucleotides not matched to a gene: 4.

This clonotype was observed at least ten times. V is TRBV29-1 and J is TRBJ2-1; D is undetermined. Trimming left V 7 bases short and J 5 bases short, with 12 bases between. Germline CDR1 is SQVTM and CDR2 is ANQGSEA. CDR3 size: 12 residues. For the CDR3, the DNA is TGCAGCGCCGGTTTGGGCAACAATGAGCAGTTCTTC. Residues: CSAGLGNNEQFF.

There are many counts of this clonotype. The genes are TRBV7-9 and TRBJ2-2; TRBD2 matches at 9 bases. Germline CDR1 SEHNR, CDR2 FQNEAQ (reference sequence). The CDR3 length is 16 residues. Trimming removed 8 bases from V and 7 bases from J; junction bases left unmatched: 14. DNA for the CDR3: TGTGCCAGCTCATCCAGTAGCGGGAGCGGCTTCGGGGAGCTGTTTTTT. It encodes CASSSSSGSGFGELFF.

This clonotype was counted many times. The chain combines TRBV20-1 with TRBJ2-5; possible D gene TRBD2, 6 bases. Trimming shortened V by 3 bases and J by 1 base, and 15 bases separated the two germline ends. The CDR3 extends over 15 amino acids. Germline assignment: CDR1 DFQATT and CDR2 SNEGSKA (reference sequence). The CDR3 loop is CSASPGRGLQETQYF. In DNA, the CDR3 is TGCAGTGCTAGCCCTGGGCGGGGCCTCCAAGAGACCCAGTACTTC.

This clonotype was counted a single time. The chain employs TRBV12-3 or TRBV12-4 and TRBJ2-1; unclear D gene. The length of the CDR3 is 18 residues. The DNA of the CDR3 is TGTACCTGCAGCCGCCCTTATGGGCTTGCCAGCTCCTACAATGAGCAGTTCTTC. This sequence encodes CTCSRPYGLASSYNEQFF.